The 27 T cell receptor beta chains below come from one sample, sequenced in a study of blood T cell repertoires in COVID-19. Sequenced by immunoSEQ multiplex PCR; TCRdb stores in-frame clones only, minus some. The sample lists roughly 320,000 clones; 85% to 90% were seen once. Input material: peripheral blood. The origin of the receptors is a woman between 50 and 59 years old with COVID-19, enrolled during active disease.

This rearrangement joins TRBV9 to TRBJ2-5; 8 nucleotides line up with TRBD2. This CDR3 spans 16 amino acids. From germline, CDR1 is SGDLS and CDR2 YYNGEE. After removal of 0 bases from V and 4 bases from J, the junction contained 8 bases not matched to a gene. This chain's CDR3 is CASSVGRSSGSETQYF. The CDR3 coding sequence is TGTGCCAGCAGCGTAGGACGGTCTAGCGGGTCAGAGACCCAGTACTTC.

The V call is TRBV15, the J call TRBJ2-7, with 11 bases that match TRBD1. The V and J ends lost 0 bases and 4 bases, in that order; junction bases with no gene match: 2. This CDR3 has 15 residues. Per the germline V gene, CDR1 is LNHNV and CDR2 is YYDKDF (reference sequence). The CDR3 bases are TGTGCCACCAGCAGAGACCGGGACAGGGGGTACGAGCAGTACTTC. It specifies CATSRDRDRGYEQYF.

The V gene is TRBV6-4, the J gene TRBJ2-7, with D perhaps matching TRBD1 (5 bases). CDR1 is MRHNA, CDR2 SNTAGT, per germline. CDR3 length: 14 residues. Between the trimmed V and J ends, which lost 4 bases and 3 bases, there was a span of 13 bases. The CDR3 sequence: CASSVGPTGYEQYF. The CDR3 DNA sequence: TGTGCCAGCAGTGTAGGACCTACAGGCTACGAGCAGTACTTC.

The chain is built from TRBV6-1 and TRBJ1-2, with 10 bases that match TRBD1. Germline V gene sequence: CDR1 MNHNS, CDR2 SASEGT. The J segment lost 4 bases and the V segment lost 6 bases, leaving 11 bases of the junction unmatched. This CDR3 has 16 amino acids. The CDR3 sequence: CASREPGQGSAYGYTF. DNA for the CDR3: TGTGCCAGCAGGGAACCGGGACAGGGGAGCGCCTATGGCTACACCTTC.

In DNA, the CDR3 is TGTGCCTATAGGGGCGGCTATGGCTACACCTTC. Its protein is CAYRGGYGYTF. The V and J genes are TRBV30 and TRBJ1-2; D perhaps matches TRBD1 (5 bases). Germline V gene lookup returns CDR1 GTSNPN and CDR2 SVGIG (reference sequence). CDR3 length: 11 amino acids. Trimming pared 7 bases from V and 4 bases from J, leaving 10 bases between.

The rearrangement links TRBV18 to TRBJ1-6, with 9 bases that match TRBD1. The CDR3 totals 15 residues. Germline CDR1 reads KGHSH; CDR2 reads LQKENI. The ends lost 4 bases at V and 10 bases at J; junction bases unmatched: 8. Written as DNA, the CDR3 is TGTGCCAGCTCACAGTACCGGGACAGGGAGTCACCCCTCCACTTT. Encoded protein: CASSQYRDRESPLHF.

The V and J genes are TRBV6-2 or TRBV6-3 and TRBJ1-5; possibly TRBD1 for D (5 bases). V was clipped by 2 bases and J by 6 bases, with 14 bases between them. Looked up from germline, CDR1 is MNHEY and CDR2 is SVGEGT. The CDR3 length is 15 residues. Written as DNA, the CDR3 is TGTGCCAGCAGTTACCCTGGGACTTTCGGTCAGCCCCAGCATTTT. This translates into CASSYPGTFGQPQHF.

The genes are TRBV6-6 and TRBJ2-7; possibly TRBD1 for D (5 bases). The CDR3 consists of 14 residues. V shed 4 bases and J shed 2 bases, with 12 bases lying between them. The germline V gene has CDR1 MNHNY and CDR2 SVGAGI (reference sequence). DNA of the CDR3: TGTGCCAGCAGTTCAGGGTCCCTAACCTACGAGCAGTACTTC. Translated: CASSSGSLTYEQYF.

The chain combines TRBV11-3 with TRBJ2-1; TRBD2 agrees at 10 bases. This CDR3 is built from 15 residues. Unmatched junction bases numbered 7, after V lost 3 bases and J lost 8 bases. CDR1 and CDR2 (germline): SGHNT, YENEEA. CDR3 protein: CASSLGSGRLDEQFF. As DNA, the CDR3 is TGTGCCAGCAGCTTGGGTAGCGGGAGGCTGGATGAGCAGTTCTTC.

The genes are TRBV5-3 and TRBJ2-7; TRBD2 agrees at 7 bases. TRBV5-3 is placed among ORFs of uncertain function. The CDR3 consists of 15 residues. Unmatched junction bases numbered 12, after V lost 5 bases and J lost 4 bases. The CDR3 sequence is CARSYRGRGRYEQYF. For the CDR3, the DNA is TGTGCCAGAAGTTATCGCGGGAGAGGGCGGTACGAGCAGTACTTC.

The gene calls are TRBV9 and TRBJ2-7, with TRBD1 matching 10 bases. The CDR3 has 15 amino acids. Germline-derived CDR1 and CDR2 are SGDLS and YYNGEE. V trimming: 0 bases; J trimming: 4 bases; junction bases outside the gene matches: 4. DNA for the CDR3: TGTGCCAGCAGCGTAGCCTTGGGACAGGGGTACGAGCAGTACTTC. Translation gives CASSVALGQGYEQYF.

V and J are TRBV5-1 and TRBJ2-2, with 7 nucleotides matching TRBD2. The ends lost 4 bases at V and 4 bases at J; junction bases unmatched: 7. The CDR3 runs 15 residues. CDR1 is SGHRS and CDR2 is YFSETQ in the germline V gene. The CDR3: CASSLSGRGTGELFF. The CDR3, as DNA: TGCGCCAGCAGCCTCTCGGGGAGGGGCACCGGGGAGCTGTTTTTT. The full variable domain, completed using reference TRBV5-1 and TRBJ2-2, is KAGVTQTPRYLIKTRGQQVTLSCSPISGHRSVSWYQQTPGQGLQFLFEYFSETQRNKGNFPGRFSGRQFSNSRSEMNVSTLELGDSALYLCASSLSGRGTGELFFGEGSRLTVL.

The V call is TRBV6-6, the J call TRBJ2-7, with 8 nucleotides matching TRBD1. The length of the CDR3 is 14 residues. CDR1 and CDR2 from the germline V gene are MNHNY and SVGAGI (reference sequence). V lost 6 bases, J lost 7 bases, and 11 bases stayed unmatched. The chain's CDR3 is CASSTTGEVREQYF. CDR3 sequence (DNA): TGTGCCAGCAGCACGACAGGGGAGGTGAGAGAGCAGTACTTC.

This chain links TRBV7-9 with TRBJ2-1; TRBD2 is a possible D gene (5 bases). Per the germline V gene, CDR1 is SEHNR and CDR2 is FQNEAQ (reference sequence). The CDR3 has 10 residues. The germline V and J ends were trimmed by 8 bases and 12 bases, with 11 bases remaining between them. CDR3 coding DNA: TGTGCCAGCGAGGGATTGACGCAGTTCTTC. Its protein is CASEGLTQFF. The full variable domain, completed using reference TRBV7-9 and TRBJ2-1, is DTGVSQNPRHKITKRGQNVTFRCDPISEHNRLYWYRQTLGQGPEFLTYFQNEAQLEKSRLLSDRFSAERPKGSFSTLEIQRTEQGDSAMYLCASEGLTQFFGPGTRLTVL.

This clone has a handful of counts. This chain links TRBV19 with TRBJ1-2; the match to TRBD1 covers 8 bases. The CDR3 loop spans 13 amino acids. J lost 8 bases, V lost 4 bases, and 6 bases had no gene match. Per the germline V gene, CDR1 is LNHDA and CDR2 is SQIVND (reference sequence). Here the CDR3 reads CASSRQGIRGYTF. The CDR3 nucleotides are TGTGCCAGTAGTAGACAGGGGATTCGAGGCTACACCTTC.

This sequence joins TRBV12-3 or TRBV12-4 and TRBJ1-2; tentative D call: TRBD1 (6 bases). The CDR3 consists of 10 residues. V lost 8 bases and J 8 bases, leaving 9 bases between the germline ends. Here the CDR3 reads CASGTFGYTF. DNA for the CDR3: TGTGCCAGCGGGACATTCGGCTACACCTTC.

The V call is TRBV9, the J call TRBJ1-2, with D possibly matching TRBD1 (6 bases). Germline CDR1 reads SGDLS; CDR2 reads YYNGEE. The CDR3 totals 15 residues. V was shortened by 0 bases and J by 8 bases, with 17 bases between the two germline ends. CDR3 loop: CASSVVPGAESGYTF. Here the CDR3 DNA reads TGTGCCAGCAGCGTAGTTCCAGGGGCAGAGAGCGGCTACACCTTC.

The chain recombines TRBV30 with TRBJ2-7; D possibly corresponds to TRBD2 (5 bases). The V end lost 2 bases, the J end lost 6 bases, and 11 bases lay between the germline ends. The CDR3 has 12 amino acids. The V gene's germline CDR1 is GTSNPN and CDR2 SVGIG (reference sequence). Here the CDR3 reads CAWSRGKGEQYF. DNA of the CDR3: TGTGCCTGGAGTCGAGGGAAGGGCGAGCAGTACTTC. The full variable domain, its missing parts supplied by reference TRBV30 and TRBJ2-7, is SQTIHQWPATLVQPVGSPLSLECTVEGTSNPNLYWYRQAAGRGLQLLFYSVGIGQISSEVPQNLSASRPQDRQFILSSKKLLLSDSGFYLCAWSRGKGEQYFGPGTRLTVT.

A note on this clone: A single base separates this from a much larger clone, so it may be a read error. The chain carries TRBV7-3 and TRBJ2-5; TRBD2 might be the D (5 bases). Germline assignment: CDR1 SGHTA and CDR2 FQGTGA. This CDR3 contains 11 residues. Trimming removed 5 bases from V and 5 bases from J, with 6 bases in between. The chain's CDR3 is CASSRGETQYF. The CDR3 bases are TGTGCCAGCAGCCGAGGGGAGACCCAGTACTTC. The variable domain in full, completed from reference TRBV7-3 and TRBJ2-5, reads GAGVSQTPSNKVTEKGKYVELRCDPISGHTALYWYRQSLGQGPEFLIYFQGTGAADDSGLPNDRFFAVRPEGSVSTLKIQRTERGDSAVYLCASSRGETQYFGPGTRLLVL.

The rearrangement links TRBV29-1 to TRBJ2-7; possible D gene TRBD2, 6 bases. This CDR3 is built from 13 residues. Germline-derived CDR1 and CDR2 are SQVTM and ANQGSEA. V lost 6 bases and J 0 bases, leaving 12 bases between the germline ends. CDR3 coding DNA: TGCAGCGTGAGCGGGCCGAACTCCTACGAGCAGTACTTC. Its translation: CSVSGPNSYEQYF.

CDR3 in DNA: TGTGCCAGCAGCAAGCAAGGGACAGGTACCCCTATAGGAACTAATGAAAAACTGTTTTTT. Its translation is CASSKQGTGTPIGTNEKLFF. This chain uses TRBV21-1 with TRBJ1-4; the D call of TRBD1 is as the table states it, not checked on the DNA. TRBV21-1 is noted as a pseudogene. This CDR3 region has 20 residues.

A word on this clone: Other DNA sequences in the same sample also yield this CDR3. The V gene is TRBV6-5, the J gene TRBJ1-2; D call uncertain. The V and J ends lost 0 bases and 4 bases respectively, with 9 bases between them. Germline CDR1 is MNHEY and CDR2 is SVGAGI. This CDR3 is 14 amino acids long. The CDR3 loop is CASSYSPGGYGYTF. CDR3 DNA: TGTGCCAGCAGTTACTCTCCGGGAGGCTATGGCTACACCTTC.

The chain recombines TRBV11-2 with TRBJ2-1; 12 bases agree with TRBD2. Trimming took 5 bases from V and 3 from J; bases not matched to a gene: 11. CDR3 length equals 18 residues. Germline V gene lookup returns CDR1 SGHAT and CDR2 FQNNGV. The CDR3 is CASSPRSGTSGFYNEQFF. CDR3 DNA sequence: TGTGCCAGCAGCCCCCGTTCGGGGACTAGCGGGTTCTACAATGAGCAGTTCTTC.

This chain links TRBV7-8 with TRBJ2-7; 9 nucleotides line up with TRBD1. CDR3 length: 16 amino acids. Germline CDR1 SGHVS, CDR2 FQNEAQ. The J segment lost 6 bases and the V segment lost 5 bases, leaving 14 bases of the junction unmatched. This chain's CDR3 is CASSQPDGTGNLEQYF. DNA for the CDR3: TGTGCCAGCAGCCAACCCGATGGGACAGGGAATCTCGAGCAGTACTTC.

The chain couples TRBV29-1 to TRBJ2-5, with TRBD1 identical over 11 bases. The CDR3 has 13 residues. The trim removed 7 bases at V and 4 bases at J, leaving 5 bases unmatched. The germline V gene encodes CDR1 SQVTM and CDR2 ANQGSEA. This CDR3 is CSGKGQGVETQYF. The CDR3 region has the DNA TGCAGCGGAAAGGGACAGGGGGTAGAGACCCAGTACTTC.

This sequence joins TRBV15 and TRBJ2-1; 8 positions match TRBD2. Germline CDR1 reads LNHNV; CDR2 reads YYDKDF (reference sequence). This CDR3 spans 16 amino acids. V was pared by 0 bases and J by 5 bases, with 6 bases of the junction left unmatched. The CDR3: CATSRDFGRAHNEQFF. Written as DNA, the CDR3 is TGTGCCACCAGCAGAGATTTCGGGAGGGCCCACAATGAGCAGTTCTTC.

This chain joins TRBV27 and TRBJ1-2, with a possible D match to TRBD1 (5 bases). Per germline, CDR1 MNHEY and CDR2 SMNVEV (reference sequence). The CDR3 is made up of 13 amino acids. Trimming took 3 bases from V and 8 from J, leaving 13 bases between them. In DNA, the CDR3 is TGTGCCAGCAGTTTTTCCGGGGGTATGGGCTACACCTTC. Encoded protein: CASSFSGGMGYTF.